The sequence of this TCR beta chain was determined in a study of blood T cell repertoires in COVID-19. Per germline, CDR1 LGHDT and CDR2 YNNKEL (reference sequence). The CDR3 has 16 residues. V was clipped by 1 base and J by 0 bases; unmatched bases: 4. As originally analysed: The authors estimated nucleated cell counts from reference gene primer amplification. Repertoires were generated with immunoSEQ multiplex PCR, while TCRdb's copy carries only in-frame clones and drops some. D and trimming come from the DNA, and the V and J calls and clone size come from that table. The table has about 200,000 clones, approximately 85% seen once.

This sequence joins TRBV3-1 (or the pseudogene TRBV3-2) and TRBJ2-3; 7 positions agree with TRBD2. The sequence was collected from an elderly woman with acute or convalescent COVID-19. Sequenced material: peripheral blood. DNA of the CDR3: TGTGCCAGCAGCCAAGGCCGGCGGGAGAGCACAGATACGCAGTATTTT. It translates to CASSQGRRESTDTQYF.